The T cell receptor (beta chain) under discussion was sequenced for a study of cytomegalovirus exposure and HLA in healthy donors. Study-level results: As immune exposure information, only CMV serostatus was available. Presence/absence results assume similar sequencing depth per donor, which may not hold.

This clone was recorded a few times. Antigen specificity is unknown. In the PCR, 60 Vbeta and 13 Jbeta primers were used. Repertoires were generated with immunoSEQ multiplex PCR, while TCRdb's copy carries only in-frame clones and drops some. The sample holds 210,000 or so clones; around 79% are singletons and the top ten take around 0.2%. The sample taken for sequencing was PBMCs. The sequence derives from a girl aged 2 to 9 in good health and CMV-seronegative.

CDR3 in amino acids: CAWTEGLIAGINEQFF. DNA for the CDR3: TGTGCCTGGACCGAGGGGTTGATAGCGGGAATAAATGAGCAGTTCTTC. J is TRBJ2-1 and V is TRBV30; TRBD2 matches at 8 bases. The length of the CDR3 is 16 residues. CDR1 is GTSNPN, CDR2 SVGIG, per germline (reference sequence). V dropped 4 bases and J dropped 7; count of bases not matched to a gene: 15.